These T cell receptor beta chains were read from a single sample in a study of blood T cells in healthy people across ages. TCRdb reprocessed the 5' RACE reads via MiXCR and lists one record per CDR3 protein. The sample holds under 800,000 distinct CDR3 sequences, roughly 21% seen once. Material: blood. The receptor source for this set is a man between 65 and 85 years old in good health. CDR3s leave out the opening cysteine and the closing phenylalanine or tryptophan. The order of the fields is V gene, J gene, CDR3 protein.

V: TRBV29-1
J: TRBJ2-4
CDR3: SVGTALAKNIQY

V: TRBV5-1
J: TRBJ1-1
CDR3: ASSLGTVNTEAF

V: TRBV2
J: TRBJ2-1
CDR3: ASSEGEGPYNEQF

V: TRBV7-9
J: TRBJ2-2
CDR3: ASSEGARIWELF

V: TRBV7-3
J: TRBJ2-7
CDR3: ASSQTSGRFYEQY

V: TRBV5-6
J: TRBJ2-5
CDR3: ASRGPPVETQY

V: TRBV20-1
J: TRBJ2-5
CDR3: SASPLTGEETQY

V: TRBV20-1
J: TRBJ2-5
CDR3: SARASPSQETQY

V: TRBV15
J: TRBJ2-1
CDR3: ATSRDLPGGNNEQF

V: TRBV2
J: TRBJ2-5
CDR3: ASSEARQAQY

V: TRBV2
J: TRBJ2-7
CDR3: ASSEELDAYEQY

V: TRBV5-1
J: -
CDR3: ASSFRDRQF

V: TRBV4-1
J: TRBJ2-2
CDR3: ASSQWDTGELF

V: TRBV5-1
J: TRBJ2-7
CDR3: ASSLGVGQNYEQY

V: TRBV4-1
J: TRBJ1-5
CDR3: ASSQERTGSNQPQH

V: TRBV7-9
J: TRBJ2-1
CDR3: ASSLLTSSYNEQF

V: TRBV2
J: TRBJ2-3
CDR3: ASNAPGRDTDTQY

V: TRBV7-2
J: TRBJ2-5
CDR3: ASSVQGVGQETQY